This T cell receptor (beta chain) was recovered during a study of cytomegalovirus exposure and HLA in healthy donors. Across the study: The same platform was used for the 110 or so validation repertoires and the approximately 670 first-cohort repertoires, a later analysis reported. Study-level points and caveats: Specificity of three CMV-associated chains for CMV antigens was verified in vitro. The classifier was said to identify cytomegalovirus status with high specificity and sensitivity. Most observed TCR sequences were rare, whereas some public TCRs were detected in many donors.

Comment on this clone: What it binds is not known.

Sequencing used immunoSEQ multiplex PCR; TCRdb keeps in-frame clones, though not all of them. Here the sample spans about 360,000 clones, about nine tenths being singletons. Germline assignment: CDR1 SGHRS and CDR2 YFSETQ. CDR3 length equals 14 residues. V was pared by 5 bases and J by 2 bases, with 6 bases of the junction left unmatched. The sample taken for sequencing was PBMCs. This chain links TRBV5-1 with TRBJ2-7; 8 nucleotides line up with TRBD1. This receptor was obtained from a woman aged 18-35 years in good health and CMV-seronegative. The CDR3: CASSSGGPTYEQYF. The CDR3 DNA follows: TGCGCCAGCAGTTCAGGGGGCCCAACCTACGAGCAGTACTTC.